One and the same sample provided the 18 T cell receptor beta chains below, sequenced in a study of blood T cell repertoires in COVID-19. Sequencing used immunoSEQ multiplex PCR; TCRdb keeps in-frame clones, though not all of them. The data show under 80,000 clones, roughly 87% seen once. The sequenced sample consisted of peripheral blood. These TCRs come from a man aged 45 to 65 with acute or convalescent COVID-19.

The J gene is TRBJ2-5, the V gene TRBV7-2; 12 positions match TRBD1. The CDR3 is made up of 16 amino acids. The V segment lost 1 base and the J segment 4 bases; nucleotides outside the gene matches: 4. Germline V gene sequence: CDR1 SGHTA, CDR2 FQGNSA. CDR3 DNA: TGTGCCAGCAGCTTAGGGGACAGGGGGCTTGTAGAGACCCAGTACTTC. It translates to CASSLGDRGLVETQYF.

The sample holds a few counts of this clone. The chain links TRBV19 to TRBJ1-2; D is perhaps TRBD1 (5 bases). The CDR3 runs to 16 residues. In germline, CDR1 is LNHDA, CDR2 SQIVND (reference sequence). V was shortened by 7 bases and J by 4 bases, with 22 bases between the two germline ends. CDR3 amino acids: CASTPRHEGAVYGYTF. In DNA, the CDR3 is TGTGCCAGTACCCCCCGGCATGAAGGGGCGGTCTATGGCTACACCTTC.

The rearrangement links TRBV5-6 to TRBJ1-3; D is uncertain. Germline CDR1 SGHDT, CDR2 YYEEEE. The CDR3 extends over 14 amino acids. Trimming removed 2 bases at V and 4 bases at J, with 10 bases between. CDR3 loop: CASSFGFQGNTIYF. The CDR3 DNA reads TGTGCCAGCAGCTTCGGGTTTCAAGGAAACACCATATATTTT.

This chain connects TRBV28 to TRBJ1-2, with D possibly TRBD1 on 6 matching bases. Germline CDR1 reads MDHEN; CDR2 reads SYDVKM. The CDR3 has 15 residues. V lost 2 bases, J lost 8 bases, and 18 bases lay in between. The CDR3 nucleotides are TGTGCCAGCAGTTTAGAGGCGGCAGGGGTGCGAGGCTACACCTTC. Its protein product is CASSLEAAGVRGYTF.

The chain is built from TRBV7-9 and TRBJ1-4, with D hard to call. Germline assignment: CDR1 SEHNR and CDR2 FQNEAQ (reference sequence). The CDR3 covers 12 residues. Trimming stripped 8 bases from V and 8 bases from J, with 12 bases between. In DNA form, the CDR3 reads TGTGCCAGCGGCCCCCCCGTGGAAAAACTGTTTTTT. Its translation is CASGPPVEKLFF. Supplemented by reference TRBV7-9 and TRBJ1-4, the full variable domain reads DTGVSQNPRHKITKRGQNVTFRCDPISEHNRLYWYRQTLGQGPEFLTYFQNEAQLEKSRLLSDRFSAERPKGSFSTLEIQRTEQGDSAMYLCASGPPVEKLFFGSGTQLSVL.

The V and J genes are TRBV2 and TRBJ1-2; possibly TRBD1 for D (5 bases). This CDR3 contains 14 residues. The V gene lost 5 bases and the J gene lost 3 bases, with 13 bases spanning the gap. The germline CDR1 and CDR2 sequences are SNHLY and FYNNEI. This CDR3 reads CASSPGTGDYGYTF. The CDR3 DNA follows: TGTGCCAGCAGTCCGGGGACGGGGGACTATGGCTACACCTTC.

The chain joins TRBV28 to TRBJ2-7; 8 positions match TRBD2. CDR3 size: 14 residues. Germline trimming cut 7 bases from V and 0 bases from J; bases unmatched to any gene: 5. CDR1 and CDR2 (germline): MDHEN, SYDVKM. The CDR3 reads CASTRGGNSYEQYF. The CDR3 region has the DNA TGTGCCAGCACCCGCGGGGGGAACTCCTACGAGCAGTACTTC.

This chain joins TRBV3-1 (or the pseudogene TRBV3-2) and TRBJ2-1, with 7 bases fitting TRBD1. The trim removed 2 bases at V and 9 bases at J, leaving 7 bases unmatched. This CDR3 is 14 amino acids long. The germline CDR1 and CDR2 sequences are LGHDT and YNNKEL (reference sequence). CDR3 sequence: CASSQSNRGFEQFF. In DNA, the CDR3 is TGTGCCAGCAGCCAAAGCAACAGGGGTTTTGAGCAGTTCTTC.

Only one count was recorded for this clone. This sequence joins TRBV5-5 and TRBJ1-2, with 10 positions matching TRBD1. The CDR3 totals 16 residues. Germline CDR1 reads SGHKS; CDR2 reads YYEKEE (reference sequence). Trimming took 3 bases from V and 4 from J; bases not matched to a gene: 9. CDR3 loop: CASSSPGQGIGYGYTF. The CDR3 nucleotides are TGTGCCAGCAGCTCCCCGGGACAGGGGATCGGCTATGGCTACACCTTC.

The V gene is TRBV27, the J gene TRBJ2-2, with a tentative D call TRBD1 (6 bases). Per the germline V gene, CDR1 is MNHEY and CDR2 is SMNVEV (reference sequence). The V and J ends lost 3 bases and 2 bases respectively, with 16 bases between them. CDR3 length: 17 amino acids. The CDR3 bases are TGTGCCAGCAGTTTCCGGGACATAAGTTTCAACACCGGGGAGCTGTTTTTT. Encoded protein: CASSFRDISFNTGELFF.

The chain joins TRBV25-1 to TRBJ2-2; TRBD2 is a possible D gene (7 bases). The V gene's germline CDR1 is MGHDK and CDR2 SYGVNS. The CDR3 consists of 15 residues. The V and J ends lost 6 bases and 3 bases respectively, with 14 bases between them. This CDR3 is CASRGAGRDTGELFF. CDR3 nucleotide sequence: TGTGCCAGCAGGGGGGCAGGGAGGGACACCGGGGAGCTGTTTTTT. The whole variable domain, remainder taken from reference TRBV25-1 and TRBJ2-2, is EADIYQTPRYLVIGTGKKITLECSQTMGHDKMYWYQQDPGMELHLIHYSYGVNSTEKGDLSSESTVSRIRTEHFPLTLESARPSHTSQYLCASRGAGRDTGELFFGEGSRLTVL.

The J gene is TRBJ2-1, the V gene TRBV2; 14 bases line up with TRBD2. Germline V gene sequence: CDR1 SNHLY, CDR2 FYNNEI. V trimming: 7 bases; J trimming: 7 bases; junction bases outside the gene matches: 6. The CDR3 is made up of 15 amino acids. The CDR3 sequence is CASTPGLAGGNEQFF. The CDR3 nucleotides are TGTGCCAGCACCCCCGGACTAGCGGGAGGTAATGAGCAGTTCTTC. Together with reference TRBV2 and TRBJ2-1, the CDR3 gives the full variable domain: EPEVTQTPSHQVTQMGQEVILRCVPISNHLYFYWYRQILGQKVEFLVSFYNNEISEKSEIFDDQFSVERPDGSNFTLKIRSTKLEDSAMYFCASTPGLAGGNEQFFGPGTRLTVL.

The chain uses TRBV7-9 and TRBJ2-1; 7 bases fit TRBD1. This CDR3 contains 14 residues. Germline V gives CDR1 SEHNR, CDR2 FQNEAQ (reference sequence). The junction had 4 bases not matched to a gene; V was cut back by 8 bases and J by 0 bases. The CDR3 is CASRDRDSYNEQFF. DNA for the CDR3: TGTGCCAGCCGAGACAGGGACTCCTACAATGAGCAGTTCTTC.

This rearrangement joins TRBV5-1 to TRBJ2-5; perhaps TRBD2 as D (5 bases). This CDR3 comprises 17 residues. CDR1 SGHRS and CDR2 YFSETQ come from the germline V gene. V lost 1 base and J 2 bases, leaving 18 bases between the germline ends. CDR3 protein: CASSLNKSGLNQETQYF. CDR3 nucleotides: TGCGCCAGCAGCTTGAATAAATCGGGGTTAAATCAAGAGACCCAGTACTTC.

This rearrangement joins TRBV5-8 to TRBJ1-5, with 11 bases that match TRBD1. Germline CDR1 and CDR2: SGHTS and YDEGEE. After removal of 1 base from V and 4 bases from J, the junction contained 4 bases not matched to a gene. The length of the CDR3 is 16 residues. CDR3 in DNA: TGTGCCAGCAGCTTGCGCCGGGACAGGGGGAATCAGCCCCAGCATTTT. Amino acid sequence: CASSLRRDRGNQPQHF.

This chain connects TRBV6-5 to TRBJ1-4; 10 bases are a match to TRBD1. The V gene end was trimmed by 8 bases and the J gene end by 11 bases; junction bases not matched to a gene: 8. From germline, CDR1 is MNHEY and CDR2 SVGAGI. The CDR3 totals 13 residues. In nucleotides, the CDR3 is TGTGCCAGCGACCGGGACAGGGGTCGGAAACTGTTTTTT. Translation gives CASDRDRGRKLFF.

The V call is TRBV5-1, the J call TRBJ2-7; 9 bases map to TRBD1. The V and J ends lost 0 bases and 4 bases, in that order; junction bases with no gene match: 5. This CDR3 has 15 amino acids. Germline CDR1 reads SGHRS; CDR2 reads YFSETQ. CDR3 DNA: TGCGCCAGCAGCTTGGGTGGGACAGGGTCGTACGAGCAGTACTTC. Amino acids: CASSLGGTGSYEQYF.

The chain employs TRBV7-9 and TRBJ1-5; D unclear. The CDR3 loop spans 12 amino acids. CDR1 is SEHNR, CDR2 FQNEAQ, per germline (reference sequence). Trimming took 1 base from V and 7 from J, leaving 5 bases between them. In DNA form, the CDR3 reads TGTGCCAGCAGCTTAGACTTCCAGCCCCAGCATTTT. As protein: CASSLDFQPQHF.